A single sample is the source of the 19 T cell receptor beta chains below, sequenced in a study of OX40 agonist ivuxolimab in advanced cancers. Produced via immunoSEQ multiplex PCR; TCRdb's table is partial and in-frame only. The sample yields some 40,000 clones, about four fifths seen once. Sequencing used CD4+ or CD8+ T cells sorted from blood, obtained in a trial of the OX40 agonist ivuxolimab. The receptor set was obtained from an adult with an advanced solid tumor such as melanoma, head and neck, liver or kidney cancer.

The chain combines TRBV21-1 with TRBJ2-5; the table calls TRBD2, which could not be checked here. TRBV21-1 is reported as a pseudogene. There are 19 residues in the CDR3. The CDR3 sequence: CAMREKGVVTSGRRETQYF. The CDR3 nucleotides read TGTGCCATGCGAGAAAAGGGGGTGGTTACTAGCGGGAGGAGGGAGACCCAGTACTTC.

V usage is TRBV6-5 and J usage is TRBJ2-7, with D tentatively TRBD2 (6 bases). The CDR3 covers 15 residues. Germline V gives CDR1 MNHEY, CDR2 SVGAGI. V lost 5 bases and J lost 0, with 14 bases in between. The CDR3 spells CASSRNSGDSYEQYF. The CDR3 coding sequence is TGTGCCAGCAGTCGGAATAGCGGTGACTCCTACGAGCAGTACTTC.

V usage is TRBV7-2 and J usage is TRBJ2-7; TRBD1 aligns across 7 bases. Looked up from germline, CDR1 is SGHTA and CDR2 is FQGNSA. There are 15 residues in the CDR3. V was pared by 3 bases and J by 1 base, with 6 bases of the junction left unmatched. CDR3 loop: CASSLGQLLSYEQYF. The DNA of the CDR3 is TGTGCCAGCAGCTTGGGACAGCTTCTGTCCTACGAGCAGTACTTC.

The CDR3 loop is CASSPNTGELFF. Written as DNA, the CDR3 is TGTGCCAGCAGCCCGAACACCGGGGAGCTGTTTTTT. This chain links TRBV2 with TRBJ2-2; D gene unclear. This CDR3 comprises 12 residues. Germline CDR1 and CDR2: SNHLY and FYNNEI. V was cut by 6 bases and J by 0 bases, with 2 bases left in between.

The V gene is TRBV28, the J gene TRBJ2-3; 7 nucleotides line up with TRBD1. V was pared by 5 bases and J by 5 bases, with 4 bases of the junction left unmatched. The CDR3 is 13 residues long. The germline V gene encodes CDR1 MDHEN and CDR2 SYDVKM. CDR3 amino acids: CASSTGAEDTQYF. The CDR3 nucleotides are TGTGCCAGCAGTACAGGGGCGGAAGATACGCAGTATTTT.

The genes are TRBV30 and TRBJ2-7; D not resolved. The V gene lost 2 bases and the J gene lost 4 bases, with 9 bases spanning the gap. CDR3 length equals 12 residues. In germline, CDR1 is GTSNPN, CDR2 SVGIG (reference sequence). Here the CDR3 DNA reads TGTGCCTGGAGTCCCGAGGTTTACGAGCAGTACTTC. It encodes CAWSPEVYEQYF.

This sequence joins TRBV28 and TRBJ2-3; D possibly corresponds to TRBD2 (5 bases). Trimming took off 5 bases at V and 2 bases at J, with 14 bases between the two ends. This CDR3 region has 15 residues. Germline V CDR1 and CDR2: MDHEN, SYDVKM. The DNA of the CDR3 is TGTGCCAGCAGTCCCCTCACCGGGGTCACAGATACGCAGTATTTT. Its protein product is CASSPLTGVTDTQYF.

This chain links TRBV29-1 with TRBJ2-2; D gene uncertain. Trimming removed 5 bases from V and 3 bases from J, with 16 bases in between. Per the germline V gene, CDR1 is SQVTM and CDR2 is ANQGSEA. CDR3 length equals 15 residues. The CDR3 coding sequence is TGCAGCGTTATAGGATTGAAGGGCGACACCGGGGAGCTGTTTTTT. Its translation: CSVIGLKGDTGELFF.

This chain uses TRBV19 with TRBJ2-2; D possibly corresponds to TRBD1 (5 bases). CDR1 is LNHDA and CDR2 is SQIVND in the germline V gene (reference sequence). Between the trimmed V and J ends, which lost 5 bases and 4 bases, there was a span of 8 bases. The CDR3 extends over 13 amino acids. As DNA, the CDR3 is TGTGCCAGTAGTCAAGGGGTCACCGGGGAGCTGTTTTTT. Protein sequence: CASSQGVTGELFF.

As for this clone: The sample contains more than one DNA sequence encoding this CDR3. The chain carries TRBV2 and TRBJ2-1, with D hard to call. Germline V gives CDR1 SNHLY, CDR2 FYNNEI. The CDR3 is 11 residues long. The V end lost 1 base, the J end lost 10 bases, and 5 bases lay between the germline ends. The CDR3 loop is CASSEEEEQFF. The DNA for the CDR3 is TGTGCCAGCAGTGAAGAAGAAGAGCAGTTCTTC.

This chain uses TRBV10-3 with TRBJ2-1; tentatively, D is TRBD1 (6 bases). The germline CDR1 and CDR2 sequences are ENHRY and SYGVKD. The CDR3 is 14 amino acids. The V and J ends lost 3 bases and 8 bases respectively, with 14 bases between them. CDR3 residues: CAISDKGQGYEQFF. The CDR3 DNA is TGTGCCATCAGTGATAAAGGGCAGGGGTATGAGCAGTTCTTC.

This clone was observed a few times. V gene TRBV14 combines with J gene TRBJ1-3, with TRBD1 matching over 7 bases. Germline trimming cut 1 base from V and 2 bases from J; bases unmatched to any gene: 2. This CDR3 spans 15 amino acids. Germline CDR1 reads SGHDN; CDR2 reads FVKESK. CDR3 residues: CASSQGQGAGNTIYF. CDR3 bases: TGTGCCAGCAGCCAAGGCCAGGGGGCTGGAAACACCATATATTTT.

This chain links TRBV5-1 with TRBJ1-4; possibly TRBD1 for D (5 bases). Trimming cost V 5 bases and J 2 bases, with 16 bases left between them. CDR3 length: 16 amino acids. Germline lookup yields CDR1 SGHRS and CDR2 YFSETQ. The CDR3: CASSQRTHQTNEKLFF. CDR3 nucleotide sequence: TGCGCCAGCAGTCAGCGGACACATCAGACTAATGAAAAACTGTTTTTT.

The CDR3 DNA sequence: TGTGCCAGCAGTGGCTATTTCGTCGGGACTGGGGCTGGGGCCAACGTCCTGACTTTC. Protein product: CASSGYFVGTGAGANVLTF. The J gene is TRBJ2-6, the V gene TRBV2; weak D call: TRBD2 (6 bases). V lost 4 bases and J lost 2, with 21 bases in between. Per germline, CDR1 SNHLY and CDR2 FYNNEI. CDR3 length: 19 residues.

About this clone: Other DNA sequences within the sample encode an identical CDR3. This sequence joins TRBV7-2 and TRBJ2-5; D is undetermined. Germline V gives CDR1 SGHTA, CDR2 FQGNSA. The V and J ends lost 3 bases and 5 bases respectively, with 7 bases between them. The CDR3 runs 12 residues. The CDR3 bases are TGTGCCAGCAGCTTCCCCGGGGAGACCCAGTACTTC. Its translation: CASSFPGETQYF.

V and J are TRBV4-1 and TRBJ2-7; tentatively, D is TRBD1 or TRBD2 (5 bases each). V was cut by 3 bases and J by 2 bases, with 11 bases left in between. The CDR3 extends over 14 amino acids. The germline gives CDR1 MGHRA, CDR2 YSYEKL. CDR3 nucleotides: TGCGCCAGCAGCCAGAGGGACGGTACCTACGAGCAGTACTTC. Its translation is CASSQRDGTYEQYF.

The V gene is TRBV7-2, the J gene TRBJ1-1; a possible D gene is TRBD1 (6 bases). Trimming shortened V by 5 bases and J by 0 bases, and 10 bases separated the two germline ends. CDR1 SGHTA and CDR2 FQGNSA come from the germline V gene. This CDR3 is built from 14 residues. The DNA for the CDR3 is TGTGCCAGCAGCCCCGGACAGTTGAACACTGAAGCTTTCTTT. This sequence encodes CASSPGQLNTEAFF.

The CDR3 loop reads CASSSLNQGDEQYF. In DNA form, the CDR3 reads TGTGCCAGCAGTTCCCTAAACCAGGGTGACGAGCAGTACTTC. The rearrangement uses TRBV5-6 and TRBJ2-7, with D possibly TRBD1 on 5 matching bases. Deletions cut 5 bases from V and 5 bases from J, with 17 bases between. The CDR3 spans 14 residues. The V gene's germline CDR1 is SGHDT and CDR2 YYEEEE.

This clone has only a few counts. The chain combines TRBV7-9 with TRBJ2-7; TRBD1 matches 10 bases. Germline CDR1 is SEHNR and CDR2 is FQNEAQ (reference sequence). The CDR3 consists of 14 residues. The junction had 7 bases not matched to a gene; V was cut back by 5 bases and J by 6 bases. Here the CDR3 DNA reads TGTGCCAGCAGCCCTGGGGGACAGGGGCTCGAGCAGTACTTC. Its protein is CASSPGGQGLEQYF.